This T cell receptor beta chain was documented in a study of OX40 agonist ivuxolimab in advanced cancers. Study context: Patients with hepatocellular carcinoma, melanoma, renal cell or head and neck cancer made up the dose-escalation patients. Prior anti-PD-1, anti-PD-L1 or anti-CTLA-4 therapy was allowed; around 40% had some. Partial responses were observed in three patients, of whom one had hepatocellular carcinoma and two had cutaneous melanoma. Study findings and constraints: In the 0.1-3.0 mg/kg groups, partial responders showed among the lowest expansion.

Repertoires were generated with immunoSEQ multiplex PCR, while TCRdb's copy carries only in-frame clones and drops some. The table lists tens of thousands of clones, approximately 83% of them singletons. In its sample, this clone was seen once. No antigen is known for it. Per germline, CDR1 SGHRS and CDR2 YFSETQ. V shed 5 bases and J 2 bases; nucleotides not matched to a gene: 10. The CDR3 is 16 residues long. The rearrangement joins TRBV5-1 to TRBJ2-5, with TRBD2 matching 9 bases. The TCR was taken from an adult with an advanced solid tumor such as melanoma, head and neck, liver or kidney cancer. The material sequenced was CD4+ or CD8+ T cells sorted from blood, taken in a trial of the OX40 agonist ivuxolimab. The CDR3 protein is CASRRLGREGQETQYF. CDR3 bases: TGCGCCAGCAGACGACTCGGGCGGGAGGGACAAGAGACCCAGTACTTC.